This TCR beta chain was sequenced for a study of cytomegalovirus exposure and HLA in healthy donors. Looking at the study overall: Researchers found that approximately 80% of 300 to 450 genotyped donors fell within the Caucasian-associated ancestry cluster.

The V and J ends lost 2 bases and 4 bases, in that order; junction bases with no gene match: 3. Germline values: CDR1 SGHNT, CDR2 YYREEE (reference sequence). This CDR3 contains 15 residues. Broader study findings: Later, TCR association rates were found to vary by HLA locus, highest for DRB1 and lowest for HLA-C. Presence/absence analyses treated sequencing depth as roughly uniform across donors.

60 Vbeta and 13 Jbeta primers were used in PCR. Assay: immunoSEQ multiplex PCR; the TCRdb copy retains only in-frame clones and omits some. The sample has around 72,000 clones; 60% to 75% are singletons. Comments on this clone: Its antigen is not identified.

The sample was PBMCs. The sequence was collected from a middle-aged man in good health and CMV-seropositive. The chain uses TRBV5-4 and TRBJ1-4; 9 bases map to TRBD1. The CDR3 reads CASSLQGAGNEKLFF. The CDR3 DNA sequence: TGTGCCAGCAGCTTACAGGGGGCGGGTAATGAAAAACTGTTTTTT. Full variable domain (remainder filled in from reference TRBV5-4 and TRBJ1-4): ETGVTQSPTHLIKTRGQQVTLRCSSQSGHNTVSWYQQALGQGPQFIFQYYREEENGRGNFPPRFSGLQFPNYSSELNVNALELDDSALYLCASSLQGAGNEKLFFGSGTQLSVL.